These 23 T cell receptor beta chains were sequenced from one sample in a study of early T cells in non-severe SARS-CoV-2 infection. TCRdb independently ran MiXCR on the 5' RACE reads; one entry per CDR3 protein. The table includes roughly 58,000 distinct CDR3 sequences, 6% to 7% detected once. The sequenced material came from whole blood. These receptors were obtained from an adult who was a healthcare worker with PCR-confirmed SARS-CoV-2 infection or an uninfected control (not recorded which).

In its sample, this clonotype was seen a few times. The rearrangement links TRBV29-1 to TRBJ2-3; D might be TRBD2 (5 bases). CDR1 is SQVTM and CDR2 is ANQGSEA in the germline V gene. The length of the CDR3 is 15 residues. V lost 4 bases to trimming and J lost 1 base, with 15 bases between them. CDR3 amino acids: CSVGEGRVGTDTQYF. CDR3 nucleotide sequence: TGCAGCGTTGGTGAAGGGAGAGTGGGCACAGATACGCAGTATTTT.

This clonotype has at least ten counts. The chain employs TRBV7-2 and TRBJ2-3; D could derive from TRBD1 or TRBD2 (5 bases each). Germline CDR1 is SGHTA and CDR2 is FQGNSA. Trimming pared 5 bases from V and 2 bases from J, leaving 20 bases between. The CDR3 loop spans 17 amino acids. DNA for the CDR3: TGTGCCAGCAGCCTCGACGGGACCGGGGCGACCACAGATACGCAGTATTTT. Translated, it gives CASSLDGTGATTDTQYF.

As concerns this clonotype: The junction and the germline gene differ at one end; a read error may be behind it. This chain joins TRBV12-3 or TRBV12-4 and TRBJ2-3; TRBD2 is a possible D gene (5 bases). The CDR3 is made up of 16 amino acids. The CDR3 sequence: CASSQQLRPSTDSQYF. The CDR3 nucleotides are TGTGCCAGCAGCCAACAGCTACGACCTAGCACAGATTCGCAGTATTTT.

This clonotype has a count of ten or more. V gene TRBV6-5 combines with J gene TRBJ2-7, with TRBD2 matching 9 bases. After removal of 4 bases from V and 0 bases from J, the junction contained 4 bases not matched to a gene. From germline, CDR1 is MNHEY and CDR2 SVGAGI. The CDR3 consists of 15 residues. The CDR3 bases are TGTGCCAGCAGTTTCATGACTAGCGGCTCCTACGAGCAGTACTTC. Protein product: CASSFMTSGSYEQYF.

This clonotype was counted many times. The chain couples TRBV20-1 to TRBJ2-1; TRBD2 aligns across 9 bases. Germline CDR1 DFQATT, CDR2 SNEGSKA (reference sequence). V lost 5 bases and J lost 7; bases outside the gene matches: 6. The CDR3 has 13 residues. This CDR3 is CSAPRGGWNEQFF. The DNA for the CDR3 is TGCAGTGCTCCGCGGGGGGGCTGGAATGAGCAGTTCTTC.

This clonotype was observed a few times. CDR3 in amino acids: CASSFGGRYEQYF. CDR3 nucleotides: TGTGCCAGCAGCTTTGGCGGGCGATACGAGCAGTACTTC. V usage is TRBV7-2 and J usage is TRBJ2-7; a weak D match, TRBD2 (5 bases). The germline V gene has CDR1 SGHTA and CDR2 FQGNSA. This CDR3 has 13 residues. V shed 3 bases and J shed 4 bases, with 10 bases lying between them.

This chain joins TRBV11-2 and TRBJ2-1; 7 bases map to TRBD1. Germline CDR1 and CDR2: SGHAT and FQNNGV. The CDR3 runs to 15 residues. After removal of 0 bases from V and 10 bases from J, the junction contained 9 bases not matched to a gene. The CDR3 DNA reads as TGTGCCAGCAGCTTAGATCTCGGGACAGAGCGAGAGCAGTTCTTC. Protein sequence: CASSLDLGTEREQFF.

This clonotype was detected many times. This chain links TRBV2 with TRBJ1-4; no definite D call. Germline V CDR1 and CDR2: SNHLY, FYNNEI. V gave up 7 bases and J gave up 4 bases, with 10 bases separating them. CDR3 length: 13 residues. The CDR3 is CASTFDHNEKLFF. The CDR3 DNA follows: TGTGCCAGCACGTTTGACCATAATGAAAAACTGTTTTTT. Full variable domain (missing parts from reference TRBV2 and TRBJ1-4): EPEVTQTPSHQVTQMGQEVILRCVPISNHLYFYWYRQILGQKVEFLVSFYNNEISEKSEIFDDQFSVERPDGSNFTLKIRSTKLEDSAMYFCASTFDHNEKLFFGSGTQLSVL.

In this sample, this clonotype turned up many times. V gene TRBV6-1 combines with J gene TRBJ1-2, with D uncertain. V was shortened by 5 bases and J by 0 bases, with 10 bases between the two germline ends. CDR3 size: 14 residues. Germline V gene lookup returns CDR1 MNHNS and CDR2 SASEGT. CDR3 coding DNA: TGTGCCAGCAGTAGTCTGGGAGCTAACTATGGCTACACCTTC. Translated, it gives CASSSLGANYGYTF.

At least ten counts were recorded for this clonotype. The chain combines TRBV18 with TRBJ2-7; 7 nucleotides match TRBD1. The CDR3 extends over 15 amino acids. CDR1 and CDR2 from the germline V gene are KGHSH and LQKENI. The V segment lost 3 bases and the J segment 0 bases; nucleotides outside the gene matches: 5. As DNA, the CDR3 is TGTGCCAGCTCACCTATTGGGGACAGCTCCTACGAGCAGTACTTC. It yields the protein CASSPIGDSSYEQYF.

This clonotype was recorded at least ten times. The DNA for the CDR3 is TGTGCCAGCAGTACCTGGACAGTCCGAGGCACTGAAGCTTTCTTT. It codes for CASSTWTVRGTEAFF. The genes are TRBV28 and TRBJ1-1; TRBD1 might be the D (6 bases). With 5 bases removed from V and 4 bases from J, the gap between germline ends came to 17 bases. Germline V lookup: CDR1 MDHEN, CDR2 SYDVKM. This CDR3 contains 15 residues.

At least ten counts were recorded for this clonotype. The genes are TRBV20-1 and TRBJ2-1; 7 positions agree with TRBD2. CDR3 length equals 12 residues. Germline trimming cut 6 bases from V and 6 bases from J; bases unmatched to any gene: 5. Germline V gene lookup returns CDR1 DFQATT and CDR2 SNEGSKA (reference sequence). The CDR3 loop reads CSAGGLLNEQFF. For the CDR3, the DNA is TGCAGTGCCGGGGGACTACTCAATGAGCAGTTCTTC.

This clonotype has more than one count but fewer than ten. This chain uses TRBV11-2 with TRBJ1-4, with D tentatively TRBD1 (5 bases). The germline V gene has CDR1 SGHAT and CDR2 FQNNGV. This CDR3 has 15 amino acids. V lost 5 bases and J 8 bases, leaving 18 bases between the germline ends. The DNA of the CDR3 is TGTGCCAGCAGCAACGGGGCGCCGTGGAACGAAAAACTGTTTTTT. It translates to CASSNGAPWNEKLFF.

This clonotype was detected many times. The chain uses TRBV7-2 and TRBJ2-1; 10 nucleotides align to TRBD2. Germline V gives CDR1 SGHTA, CDR2 FQGNSA. The CDR3 spans 17 residues. V shed 3 bases and J 2 bases; nucleotides not matched to a gene: 7. In DNA form, the CDR3 reads TGTGCCAGCAGCTTCCTAGCTAGCGGGGGAGCCTACAATGAGCAGTTCTTC. Protein product: CASSFLASGGAYNEQFF.

This clonotype appeared a few times. Given a much more abundant clone one base away, this may be a read error. The genes are TRBV6-2 or TRBV6-3 and TRBJ2-6; 10 bases line up with TRBD1. The CDR3 extends over 16 amino acids. Looked up from germline, CDR1 is MNHEY and CDR2 is SVGEGT. Unmatched junction bases numbered 0, after V lost 4 bases and J lost 0 bases. The CDR3 protein is CASSWTGGSGANVLTF. CDR3 DNA: TGTGCCAGCAGTTGGACAGGGGGCTCTGGGGCCAACGTCCTGACTTTC.

This clonotype was observed a few times. The rearrangement joins TRBV2 to TRBJ1-5; D unclear. The CDR3 covers 15 residues. V was trimmed by 6 bases and J by 7 bases, leaving 19 bases between them. The germline gives CDR1 SNHLY, CDR2 FYNNEI. The CDR3 DNA reads as TGTGCCAGCAGGGCTAACACCCCTGTAAGGCAGCCCCAGCATTTT. This translates into CASRANTPVRQPQHF.

This clonotype was recorded at least ten times. The chain recombines TRBV11-2 with TRBJ2-7, with D perhaps matching TRBD1 (6 bases). V lost 5 bases and J lost 5, with 10 bases in between. CDR1 SGHAT and CDR2 FQNNGV come from the germline V gene. CDR3 length: 12 residues. CDR3 residues: CASSPGVNEQYF. In DNA, the CDR3 is TGTGCCAGCAGCCCAGGGGTGAACGAGCAGTACTTC.

This clonotype was seen many times. The V call is TRBV20-1, the J call TRBJ2-1; the match to TRBD2 covers 7 bases. J gave up 8 bases and V 7 bases, and 20 bases lay outside the gene matches. Germline lookup yields CDR1 DFQATT and CDR2 SNEGSKA (reference sequence). The CDR3 covers 16 residues. The CDR3 here is CSGQRGQRGVSHEQFF. For the CDR3, the DNA is TGCAGTGGCCAGCGGGGCCAACGGGGGGTTTCCCATGAGCAGTTCTTC.

This clonotype was observed at least ten times. This sequence joins TRBV5-6 and TRBJ1-5, with TRBD1 identical over 8 bases. Trimming removed 2 bases from V and 2 bases from J; junction bases left unmatched: 6. Germline lookup yields CDR1 SGHDT and CDR2 YYEEEE. The CDR3 contains 16 residues. CDR3 nucleotides: TGTGCCAGCAGCTTCTCGGACAGGGACGGCAATCAGCCCCAGCATTTT. It yields the protein CASSFSDRDGNQPQHF. Based on the CDR3 plus reference TRBV5-6 and TRBJ1-5, the full variable domain is DAGVTQSPTHLIKTRGQQVTLRCSPKSGHDTVSWYQQALGQGPQFIFQYYEEEERQRGNFPDRFSGHQFPNYSSELNVNALLLGDSALYLCASSFSDRDGNQPQHFGDGTRLSIL.

This clonotype was seen ten or more times. The chain is built from TRBV11-3 and TRBJ1-2; possible D gene TRBD1, 5 bases. This CDR3 has 15 residues. Trimming stripped 2 bases from V and 4 bases from J, with 14 bases between. CDR1 is SGHNT, CDR2 YENEEA, per germline. For the CDR3, the DNA is TGTGCCAGCAGCTTATTGGCAGGGTCGGTCTATGGCTACACCTTC. As protein: CASSLLAGSVYGYTF.

This clonotype was picked up many times. The gene calls are TRBV4-2 and TRBJ2-3, with 12 bases that match TRBD2. With V trimmed by 2 bases and J by 3 bases, 0 bases remained unmatched. CDR3 length equals 15 residues. CDR1 is LGHNA, CDR2 YNFKEQ, per germline. The CDR3 DNA reads TGTGCCAGCAGCCAACTAGCGGGGGGGACAGATACGCAGTATTTT. Amino acids: CASSQLAGGTDTQYF.

The chain employs TRBV7-2 and TRBJ1-1; D may be TRBD1 (5 bases). V lost 6 bases to trimming and J lost 5 bases, with 13 bases between them. The germline CDR1 and CDR2 sequences are SGHTA and FQGNSA. This CDR3 has 13 amino acids. For the CDR3, the DNA is TGTGCCAGCAGGTCGGGGCTGCGGACTGAAGCTTTCTTT. As protein: CASRSGLRTEAFF. Using reference TRBV7-2 and TRBJ1-1 for the parts outside the CDR3, the full variable domain is GAGVSQSPSNKVTEKGKDVELRCDPISGHTALYWYRQSLGQGLEFLIYFQGNSAPDKSGLPSDRFSAERTGGSVSTLTIQRTQQEDSAVYLCASRSGLRTEAFFGQGTRLTVV.

There are many counts of this clonotype. This chain links TRBV13 with TRBJ1-1; D possibly corresponds to TRBD1 (5 bases). This CDR3 has 12 amino acids. The V and J ends lost 5 bases and 5 bases respectively, with 9 bases between them. Germline-derived CDR1 and CDR2 are PRHDT and FYEKMQ (reference sequence). In nucleotides, the CDR3 is TGTGCCAGCAGCCAGGGAGGGACTGAAGCTTTCTTT. It yields the protein CASSQGGTEAFF.